Listed below are T cell receptor beta chains from one sample, sequenced in a study of shared clonotypes between healthy human individuals. Sequencing was performed with immunoSEQ multiplex PCR; in TCRdb, only in-frame clones are kept and a portion is missing. The sample yields roughly 2.2 million clones, approximately 93% seen once. Sequenced: naive CD4+ T cells from PBMCs. These receptors all stem from a man younger than 30 in good health. Some clones in this sample may be carry-over from other donors' samples. Each CDR3 is given with its conserved first and last residue. A D gene is named only where the DNA matches it firmly. A row's size may be missing; if present it is once, few, many or a size class.

j_call,v_call,cdr3_length,clone_size,d_call,cdr3_aa,cdr3_nt
TRBJ2-7,TRBV28,13,.,.,CASTPGPSYEQYF,TGTGCCAGCACTCCGGGGCCCTCCTACGAGCAGTACTTC
TRBJ2-5,TRBV6-1,14,.,.,CASGPWGSRETQYF,TGTGCCAGCGGTCCATGGGGGTCCAGGGAGACCCAGTACTTC
TRBJ2-2,TRBV6-6,15,.,TRBD1,CASSYRGPDTGELFF,TGTGCCAGCAGTTACAGGGGGCCGGACACCGGGGAGCTGTTTTTT
TRBJ1-1,TRBV5-1,15,once,TRBD1,CASSLEGQGFTEAFF,TGCGCCAGCAGCTTGGAGGGACAGGGATTCACTGAAGCTTTCTTT
TRBJ2-7,TRBV5-4,16,.,TRBD2,CASSQGPSGRYYEQYF,TGTGCCAGCAGCCAGGGTCCTAGCGGGCGCTATTACGAGCAGTACTTC
TRBJ2-1,TRBV27,15,.,.,CASSSGGPSYNEQFF,TGTGCCAGCAGTTCCGGCGGGCCCTCCTACAATGAGCAGTTCTTC
TRBJ2-1,TRBV7-3,16,.,.,CASSLGTLSSYNEQFF,TGTGCCAGCAGCCTCGGGACACTGAGCTCCTACAATGAGCAGTTCTTC
TRBJ2-3,TRBV9,15,.,TRBD2,CASSPMTSGATRGYF,TGTGCCAGCAGCCCAATGACTAGCGGAGCCACCCGGGGGTATTTT
TRBJ2-7,TRBV6-5,15,.,TRBD2,CASSLRRGGPYEQYF,TGTGCCAGCAGTTTACGTCGGGGGGGTCCCTACGAGCAGTACTTC
TRBJ1-1,TRBV5-1,15,.,TRBD1,CASSPRGGENTEAFF,TGCGCCAGCAGCCCCAGGGGGGGGGAAAACACTGAAGCTTTCTTT
TRBJ1-1,TRBV9,14,.,.,CASSVDPRNTEAFF,TGTGCCAGCAGCGTAGATCCCAGGAACACTGAAGCTTTCTTT
TRBJ1-1,TRBV30,13,.,.,CAWSGQANTEAFF,TGTGCCTGGAGTGGACAGGCGAACACTGAAGCTTTCTTT
TRBJ1-6,TRBV28,16,.,TRBD1,CASSRTGGGMNSPLHF,TGTGCCAGCAGCAGGACAGGGGGCGGCATGAATTCACCCCTCCACTTT
TRBJ2-7,TRBV7-9,16,.,.,CASSRTDTNEIYEQYF,TGTGCCAGCAGCAGGACGGATACAAATGAAATCTACGAGCAGTACTTC
TRBJ1-1,TRBV28,13,.,.,CASSSTPKGEAFF,TGTGCCAGCAGCTCAACTCCCAAGGGTGAAGCTTTCTTT
TRBJ2-1,TRBV5-4,11,.,TRBD2,CASRSGTEQFF,TGTGCCAGCAGAAGCGGGACCGAGCAGTTCTTC
TRBJ2-1,TRBV14,16,few,TRBD2,CASSPLEGGRYNEQFF,TGTGCCAGCAGCCCACTGGAGGGAGGGCGCTACAATGAGCAGTTCTTC